The 18 T cell receptor beta chains listed next were all sequenced from one sample in a study of blood T cell repertoires in COVID-19 (dated by TCRdb to 2020 to 2021). The library was produced with the immunoSEQ multiplex PCR assay. The clones in this table, taken by TCRdb from immuneACCESS, are in-frame only. Not every clone is retained; where verified, under half of the shortfall comes from an unresolved V gene, and the cause of the rest is unknown. Present in this sample are about 130,000 clones, about nine tenths of which were seen just once. The ten largest clones represent 3.7% of the sample. The sample was peripheral blood. All receptors come from a middle-aged man with active COVID-19.

This chain uses TRBV9 with TRBJ2-1; 11 bases align to TRBD2. With V trimmed by 2 bases and J by 8 bases, 6 bases remained unmatched. Germline lookup yields CDR1 SGDLS and CDR2 YYNGEE. CDR3 length: 15 residues. In nucleotides, the CDR3 is TGTGCCAGCAGCGTTTCTAGCGGGAGGTTGGATGAGCAGTTCTTC. It yields the protein CASSVSSGRLDEQFF.

The chain couples TRBV7-9 to TRBJ2-5, with D possibly TRBD2 on 6 matching bases. Germline V gene sequence: CDR1 SEHNR, CDR2 FQNEAQ (reference sequence). Trimming removed 1 base from V and 5 bases from J, with 11 bases in between. The CDR3 runs 14 residues. This CDR3 is CASSLVGEVETQYF. As DNA, the CDR3 is TGTGCCAGCAGCTTAGTAGGGGAGGTGGAGACCCAGTACTTC.

The chain uses TRBV2 and TRBJ2-5, with 15 bases aligning to TRBD2. The CDR3 extends over 16 amino acids. Germline loops: CDR1 SNHLY, CDR2 FYNNEI. The V segment lost 8 bases and the J segment 5 bases; nucleotides outside the gene matches: 9. The CDR3 reads CASVGLAGGLGETQYF. The DNA of the CDR3 is TGTGCCAGCGTGGGACTAGCGGGAGGACTTGGTGAGACCCAGTACTTC.

The table lists this clone with a count of one. The chain is built from TRBV4-1 and TRBJ2-5; D is perhaps TRBD2 (6 bases). Germline CDR1 MGHRA, CDR2 YSYEKL. The ends were cut back, 2 bases at V and 1 base at J, with 17 bases in the middle. The length of the CDR3 is 17 residues. CDR3 DNA sequence: TGCGCCAGCAGCCAAACACTTGGGGAAGCGGGCCAAGAGACCCAGTACTTC. As protein: CASSQTLGEAGQETQYF.

The chain recombines TRBV3-1 (or the pseudogene TRBV3-2) with TRBJ1-2, with a weak D call TRBD1 (5 bases). This CDR3 is built from 12 residues. The V gene lost 5 bases and the J gene lost 7 bases, with 11 bases spanning the gap. The germline CDR1 and CDR2 sequences are LGHDT and YNNKEL (reference sequence). The CDR3 loop is CASSEGVAGYTF. The DNA of the CDR3 is TGTGCCAGCAGCGAAGGGGTAGCTGGCTACACCTTC.

The CDR3 region is CASSLGLMGGGANEQFF. The CDR3 bases are TGTGCCAGCAGCTTAGGATTAATGGGCGGGGGGGCCAATGAGCAGTTCTTC. V is TRBV7-8 and J is TRBJ2-1, with 9 nucleotides matching TRBD2. This CDR3 spans 17 amino acids. Germline CDR1 reads SGHVS; CDR2 reads FQNEAQ. V was clipped by 1 base and J by 6 bases; unmatched bases: 10.

V gene TRBV2 combines with J gene TRBJ2-2; TRBD1 aligns across 11 bases. This CDR3 spans 16 amino acids. Germline CDR1 reads SNHLY; CDR2 reads FYNNEI. V dropped 10 bases and J dropped 4; count of bases not matched to a gene: 11. The CDR3 spells CATTGQGATITGELFF. CDR3 in DNA: TGTGCCACCACCGGACAGGGGGCGACGATCACCGGGGAGCTGTTTTTT.

The gene calls are TRBV11-2 and TRBJ2-3; 11 nucleotides align to TRBD2. Germline V CDR1 and CDR2: SGHAT, FQNNGV. This CDR3 is built from 16 residues. V lost 6 bases and J lost 5; bases outside the gene matches: 10. CDR3: CASRPTLAGAGDTQYF. The CDR3 DNA reads as TGTGCCAGCAGACCTACACTAGCGGGAGCAGGAGATACGCAGTATTTT.

The chain couples TRBV11-3 to TRBJ2-1, with 10 positions matching TRBD2. There are 15 residues in the CDR3. CDR1 and CDR2 (germline): SGHNT, YENEEA. Trimming took 0 bases from V and 9 from J; bases not matched to a gene: 5. The CDR3 coding sequence is TGTGCCAGCAGCTTAGAGAGCGGGAGGGCCGGTGAGCAGTTCTTC. Translated: CASSLESGRAGEQFF.

CDR3 in DNA: TGTGCCAGCAGCGATCAGGGGTCCGGTGGCACAGATACGCAGTATTTT. It is translated as CASSDQGSGGTDTQYF. J is TRBJ2-3 and V is TRBV13; the D gene is possibly TRBD1 (6 bases). The V gene lost 5 bases and the J gene lost 1 base, with 16 bases spanning the gap. The CDR3 covers 16 residues. Germline V CDR1 and CDR2: PRHDT, FYEKMQ (reference sequence).

This chain links TRBV5-5 with TRBJ1-3; TRBD1 might be the D (6 bases). Germline V gene sequence: CDR1 SGHKS, CDR2 YYEKEE (reference sequence). CDR3 size: 15 residues. The V and J ends lost 0 bases and 4 bases respectively, with 11 bases between them. Written as DNA, the CDR3 is TGTGCCAGCAGCTTGGCCGCAGGGGAAGGAAACACCATATATTTT. Protein product: CASSLAAGEGNTIYF. Full variable domain (outside the CDR3, taken from reference TRBV5-5 and TRBJ1-3): DAGVTQSPTHLIKTRGQQVTLRCSPISGHKSVSWYQQVLGQGPQFIFQYYEKEERGRGNFPDRFSARQFPNYSSELNVNALLLGDSALYLCASSLAAGEGNTIYFGEGSWLTVV.

This rearrangement joins TRBV18 to TRBJ1-2; D is undetermined. V dropped 1 base and J dropped 0 bases, with 15 bases sitting between them. Germline-derived CDR1 and CDR2 are KGHSH and LQKENI. This CDR3 has 17 amino acids. The CDR3 protein is CASSPRHDTNSNYGYTF. CDR3 bases: TGTGCCAGCTCACCACGACATGACACAAACTCTAACTATGGCTACACCTTC.

The rearrangement uses TRBV11-3 and TRBJ2-2; D may be TRBD1 (6 bases). Germline V gene sequence: CDR1 SGHNT, CDR2 YENEEA. Trimming removed 4 bases at V and 1 base at J, with 10 bases between. The length of the CDR3 is 15 residues. The CDR3 DNA sequence: TGTGCCAGCAGCTCTGGACAGAAGAACACCGGGGAGCTGTTTTTT. It codes for CASSSGQKNTGELFF.

The chain uses TRBV4-1 and TRBJ2-1; perhaps TRBD1 as D (6 bases). Germline assignment: CDR1 MGHRA and CDR2 YSYEKL. Trimming left V 2 bases short and J 2 bases short, with 16 bases between. The CDR3 runs 17 residues. The CDR3: CASSQKVAGVTYNEQFF. The CDR3 DNA is TGCGCCAGCAGCCAAAAAGTGGCAGGGGTTACCTACAATGAGCAGTTCTTC.

The chain combines TRBV24-1 with TRBJ1-2; D unresolved. Trimming removed 5 bases at V and 2 bases at J, with 14 bases between. Germline loops: CDR1 KGHDR, CDR2 SFDVKD. CDR3 length equals 15 residues. CDR3 sequence: CATSGEWARNYGYTF. The CDR3, as DNA: TGTGCCACCAGTGGGGAGTGGGCGAGGAACTATGGCTACACCTTC.

The chain combines TRBV1 with TRBJ1-6. TRBV1 has pseudogene status. The CDR3 has 14 amino acids. The CDR3 bases are TGCACCAGCAGCCAAAACTACGGGAGATCACCCCTCCACTTT. It translates to CTSSQNYGRSPLHF.

The gene calls are TRBV19 and TRBJ1-5, with D possibly TRBD1 on 5 matching bases. Germline V gives CDR1 LNHDA, CDR2 SQIVND (reference sequence). V lost 6 bases and J 3 bases, leaving 18 bases between the germline ends. This CDR3 region has 16 residues. The CDR3 region has the DNA TGTGCCAGTAGAGCTCTCTGGACATCTTTCAATCAGCCCCAGCATTTT. This translates into CASRALWTSFNQPQHF.

This clone came up a few times. The V gene is TRBV5-1, the J gene TRBJ1-4; 7 bases match TRBD1. CDR1 and CDR2 from the germline V gene are SGHRS and YFSETQ. The junction had 4 bases not matched to a gene; V was cut back by 0 bases and J by 5 bases. The CDR3 totals 15 residues. CDR3 sequence reads: CASSLGDRGNEKLFF. The CDR3, as DNA: TGCGCCAGCAGCTTGGGGGACAGAGGGAATGAAAAACTGTTTTTT.